This T cell receptor beta chain was documented in a study of T cells in Graves' hyperthyroidism and ophthalmopathy (dated by TCRdb to between 2017 and 2020). In terms of the full investigation: Peripheral blood samples were taken at the time of initial diagnosis, prior to any treatment. To identify TCR V-J signatures that set the groups apart, the researchers used a discovery cohort of more than 95 patients, made up of 40 to 45 with Graves' ophthalmopathy and some 60 with stable Graves' hyperthyroidism. Prospective prediction of ophthalmopathy was tested in an independent validation cohort consisting of fewer than 20 hyperthyroidism patients and approximately 16 patients who later progressed to ophthalmopathy. The 100 or so discovery patients were divided at random into training and test sets in a 7:3 ratio. In addition, the study compared T-cell repertoires in thyroid tissue and in blood from roughly 6 Graves' hyperthyroidism patients. After blood sampling, hyperthyroidism patients were treated with methimazole at a starting dose of 30 mg daily, and ophthalmopathy patients were treated with high-dose intravenous methylprednisolone. The paper describes TCR Vbeta CDR3 sequencing of about 140 peripheral blood samples, made up of some 42 ophthalmopathy patients, 70 to 75 hyperthyroidism patients and roughly 17 progressor patients. Results the study describes overall, beyond this receptor: In validation, the model predicted progression to ophthalmopathy with approximately 71% sensitivity and approximately 74% specificity, a median of 6.5 months before onset. A 13 V-J signature model separated ophthalmopathy from stable hyperthyroidism, with 87.88% sensitivity and roughly 81% specificity in cross-validation and 80%/75% in testing. Most expanded thyroid clonotypes (frequency above 0.001) were also found in blood, which suggests that blood repertoires may mirror thyroid immune responses. No statistical method was used to fix the sample size in advance, and group allocation was not hidden from the investigators.

This clonotype was counted at least ten times. Its target antigen remains unknown. Base qualities are missing; no much larger clone stands one base away. Amplification of TCR beta CDR3 regions was carried out from RNA transcripts. The first round of RT-PCR for the TCR CDR3 was performed with the HTBI primer set and the Qiagen OneStep RT-PCR kit. The libraries were constructed in a second round of multiplex PCR and then size-selected and purified. Paired-end sequencing of the libraries was performed with 100 bp reads on an Illumina HiSeq2000. In the authors' own workflow: Raw data were processed with SOAPnuke, discarding reads with adapters, uncalled bases, mean Phred below 15, or no exact constant-primer or identifier match. COPE v1.2.5 was used to merge the high-quality paired reads, and each unique nucleotide sequence was defined as a clonotype. Clonotypes were aligned to IMGT TRBV, TRBD and TRBJ reference segments using MiTCR v1.1. Only V-J combinations with frequency above 0.0001, covering 98% to 99.2% of repertoires, were analysed. The TCS score was defined as F50 (clonal expansion) divided by E x V (chaos), with BLOSUM62-based TCRdist calculated between CDR3 peptides within each V-J. Welch's t-statistics and random forest reduced 500 to 550 V-J features to 13, which were used in a naive Bayes classifier (R e1071). The public reads were quality trimmed at Q25 with fastp and then assembled into clones with MiXCR by TCRdb, keeping productive beta chains. Identical CDR3 proteins give one entry, which carries the most common genes and DNA. The V and J calls and clone size come from TCRdb's table, not from the authors' own analysis. In all, the sample holds about 360,000 distinct CDR3 sequences, and over 10% of those were seen once. About 9.1% of the sample is in the top ten clones.

A patient counted as having stable Graves' hyperthyroidism if no progression to ophthalmopathy occurred over 18 months of follow-up. Hyperthyroidism patients were newly diagnosed, had a disease duration of under 2 months, and were aged 18 to 65 years. Exclusion was applied to patients with uncontrolled infections, other autoimmune diseases, pregnancy or lactation. Diagnoses were based on clinical symptoms, serum thyroxine and TRAb, thyroid ultrasound and orbital computed tomography. PBMCs were separated from over 9 ml of fresh peripheral blood using Ficoll-Paque density gradient centrifugation. Total RNA was extracted with Trizol reagent, and quality was checked on an Agilent 2100 Bioanalyzer. From V the trimming removes 0 bases and from J it removes 5 bases, while the gene matches leave 11 bases of the junction unaccounted for. The germline V gene (reference sequence) sets CDR1 to LGHDT and CDR2 to YNNKEL. Taken from cysteine to phenylalanine, the CDR3 has 17 residues. Just the 51-base CDR3 DNA is kept, in frame starting at base 1.

The sequence was collected from a woman aged 18-35 years with Graves' hyperthyroidism. The sample taken for sequencing was blood. The V and J segments used are TRBV3-1 and TRBJ2-5, with 8 junctional bases fitting TRBD2. CDR3 loop: CASSQDRGGGHVETQYF. The nucleotides are TGTGCCAGCAGCCAAGATCGGGGGGGGGGCCATGTGGAGACCCAGTACTTC.